This T cell receptor (beta chain) was retrieved from a study of liver allograft versus peripheral blood T cells. Looking at the study overall: In transplanted livers, T cell receptor repertoires were compared with those found in the recipients' peripheral blood. Study-wide results and limits: It was reported that the T cell receptor repertoires found inside liver allografts differed from those that were detected in peripheral blood.

The CDR3 contains 13 residues. Germline loops: CDR1 SNHLY, CDR2 FYNNEI. V gave up 5 bases and J gave up 5 bases, with 10 bases separating them. TCRdb called the reads again in MiXCR, with one record for every CDR3 protein. The sample contains 13,000 or so distinct CDR3 sequences, less than 20% of which appear only once. As to this clonotype: What it binds is unknown.

The TCR sequence derives from a human patient who had a liver transplant. Some T cells here may be from the graft donor. This sequence joins TRBV2 and TRBJ2-1; D is uncertain. DNA for the CDR3: TGTGCCAGCAGTTATACAGAGGACAATGAGCAGTTCTTC. Its translation: CASSYTEDNEQFF.